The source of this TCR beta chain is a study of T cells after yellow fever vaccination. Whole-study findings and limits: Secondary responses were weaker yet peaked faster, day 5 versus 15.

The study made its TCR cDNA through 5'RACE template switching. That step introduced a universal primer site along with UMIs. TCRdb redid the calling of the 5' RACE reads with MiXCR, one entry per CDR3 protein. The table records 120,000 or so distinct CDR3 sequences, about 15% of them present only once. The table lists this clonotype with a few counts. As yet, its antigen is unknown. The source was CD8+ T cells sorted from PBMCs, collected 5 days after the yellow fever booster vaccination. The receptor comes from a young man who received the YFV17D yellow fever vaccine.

The DNA of the CDR3 is TGTGCCAGCAGTGAGGGGGGAAATGAGGGCTACACCTTC. This translates into CASSEGGNEGYTF. The chain recombines TRBV12-3 or TRBV12-4 with TRBJ1-2, with D perhaps TRBD1 (6 bases). The V gene lost 5 bases and the J gene lost 8 bases, with 15 bases spanning the gap. The length of the CDR3 is 13 residues.